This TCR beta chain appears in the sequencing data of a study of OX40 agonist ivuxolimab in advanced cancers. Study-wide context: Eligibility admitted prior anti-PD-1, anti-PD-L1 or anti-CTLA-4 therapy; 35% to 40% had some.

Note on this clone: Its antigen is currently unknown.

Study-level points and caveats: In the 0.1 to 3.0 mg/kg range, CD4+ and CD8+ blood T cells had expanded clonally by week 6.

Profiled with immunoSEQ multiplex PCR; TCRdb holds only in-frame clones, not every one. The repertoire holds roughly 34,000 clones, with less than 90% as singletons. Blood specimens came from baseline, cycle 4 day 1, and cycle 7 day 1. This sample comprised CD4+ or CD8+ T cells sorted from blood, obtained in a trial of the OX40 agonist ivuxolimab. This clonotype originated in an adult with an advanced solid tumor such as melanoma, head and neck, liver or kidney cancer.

CDR3 DNA: TGTGCCAGCAGCTTGGAGGGGGGGCCCAAGAATGAGCAGTTCTTC. This translates into CASSLEGGPKNEQFF. V is TRBV13 and J is TRBJ2-1; a possible D gene is TRBD2 (7 bases). This CDR3 comprises 15 residues. Looked up from germline, CDR1 is PRHDT and CDR2 is FYEKMQ (reference sequence). With 3 bases removed from V and 7 bases from J, the gap between germline ends came to 16 bases.